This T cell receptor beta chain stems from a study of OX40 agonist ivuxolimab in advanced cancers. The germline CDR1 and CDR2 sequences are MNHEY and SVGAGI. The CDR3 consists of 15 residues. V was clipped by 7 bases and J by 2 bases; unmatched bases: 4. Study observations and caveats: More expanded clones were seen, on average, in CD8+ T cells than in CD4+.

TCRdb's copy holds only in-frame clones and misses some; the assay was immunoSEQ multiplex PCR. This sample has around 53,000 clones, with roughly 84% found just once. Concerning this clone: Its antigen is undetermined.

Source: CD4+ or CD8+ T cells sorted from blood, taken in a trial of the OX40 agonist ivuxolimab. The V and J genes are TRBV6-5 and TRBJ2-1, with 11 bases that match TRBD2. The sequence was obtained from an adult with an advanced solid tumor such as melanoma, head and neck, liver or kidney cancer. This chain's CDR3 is CASMLTSGTYNEQFF. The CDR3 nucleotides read TGTGCCAGCATGCTGACTAGCGGGACCTACAATGAGCAGTTCTTC.